This entry describes one TCR beta chain. These data originate in a study of blood T cell repertoires in COVID-19. Overall study: Spain, Italy and the United States supplied samples that represented acute and convalescent COVID-19. T cells, B-cell-depleted T cells, or PBMCs provided the cDNA or gDNA that served as material.

In the original processing: Estimated nucleated cell counts came from reference gene primer amplification. The protocol was immunoSEQ multiplex PCR, while the TCRdb copy is restricted to in-frame clones and leaves out a portion. V, J and clone size were drawn from that table, and D and trimming were deduced from the DNA. The sample has 250,000 to 350,000 clones; about 85% are singletons. The CDR3 has 15 amino acids. Trimming pared 5 bases from V and 2 bases from J, leaving 13 bases between. The germline V gene has CDR1 SSHAT and CDR2 FNYEAQ (reference sequence). J is TRBJ2-1 and V is TRBV7-7, with a weak D call TRBD1 (6 bases). The receptor's source is a young man with active or convalescent COVID-19. Sequencing was done on a sample of peripheral blood. CDR3 DNA sequence: TGTGCCAGCAGCCCTGGGGGCGGAGCCTACAATGAGCAGTTCTTC. Translated, it gives CASSPGGGAYNEQFF. Supplemented by reference TRBV7-7 and TRBJ2-1, the full variable domain reads GAGVSQSPRYKVTKRGQDVTLRCDPISSHATLYWYQQALGQGPEFLTYFNYEAQPDKSGLPSDRFSAERPEGSISTLTIQRTEQRDSAMYRCASSPGGGAYNEQFFGPGTRLTVL.